This TCR beta chain was retrieved from a study of CD8 T cells in ankylosing spondylitis. TCRdb fed the 5' RACE reads into MiXCR, producing one record per CDR3 protein. The profile shows under 55,000 distinct CDR3 sequences, roughly 7.3% of them singletons. Broader study findings: Blood from ankylosing spondylitis patients appeared to carry a characteristic roughly eight-variant TCR beta motif. Significant enrichment of disease-linked clones was reportedly seen in matched ankylosing spondylitis synovial fluid.

This clonotype was counted ten times or more. Its antigen is undetermined. CDR3 length equals 13 residues. V was pared by 5 bases and J by 7 bases, with 12 bases between. This chain joins TRBV12-3 or TRBV12-4 and TRBJ2-1; D ambiguous. The sequence derives from a female donor with ankylosing spondylitis or in good health (not recorded which). Source material: blood, either unsorted or a sorted T cell fraction (not recorded which). The CDR3 coding sequence is TGTGCCAGCAGTAGACGTGTAGGGAATGAGCAGTTCTTC. Protein sequence: CASSRRVGNEQFF.